This T cell receptor (beta chain) was sequenced in a study of identical twins (dated by TCRdb to the mid-2010s). Some background on the complete study: TCR alpha and beta repertoires from monozygotic twins, unrelated adults of various ages and cord blood were deep-sequenced to test whether fetal clonotypes persist. To rule out contamination, the twin experiments were replicated at different times with different library preparation protocols.

The library relied on 5' RACE. Instrument used: Illumina HiSeq 2000. Template switching introduced a universal primer binding site; the final cDNA contained a unique molecular identifier, enabling accurate counting of TCR cDNA molecules. Specific primers in the conserved constant-segment region were used to synthesize first-strand cDNA for the TCR alpha and beta chains. To control for contamination, every cDNA library was double barcoded, receiving both a SMART-Mk sample barcode and Illumina barcodes. TruSeq adapter sequences, together with Illumina sample barcodes, were added in two successive PCR steps. The Illumina HiSeq platform was used with custom primers to sequence TCR alpha and beta cDNA libraries. The study's own analysis went as follows. Raw reads were processed with MiGEC to extract unique molecular identifiers, and MiXCR was used to determine CDR3 positions. Recombination models were inferred per individual with the repgenHMM and IGoR tools using an EM algorithm. The analysis of shared clonotypes was done with the tcR package in R, with sharing normalized by the product of cloneset sizes. To study raw recombination free of thymic and clonal selection effects, out-of-frame nonproductive sequences were analyzed. TCRdb reanalyzed the raw reads on its own, using fastp at Q25 for trimming and MiXCR for clone calling, and kept in-frame beta chains. Every CDR3 protein is listed once, alongside the most common genes and DNA of its rows. In this record, the V and J calls reflect TCRdb's handling and not the investigators' own analysis. Recorded for this sample are 250,000 or so distinct CDR3 sequences; approximately 7% of them occurred a single time. The biggest ten clones account for roughly 3.9% of the sample.

Every donor was a healthy Caucasian. The twin cohort comprised three pairs of female monozygotic twins, all aged about 18 to 30 years. Miltenyi CD45RO+ enrichment and human naive T-cell isolation kits were used to isolate memory (CD45RO+) and naive T cells from PBMC. A remark on this clonotype: This clone's antigen is unknown. Base-call qualities are not available, and no considerably larger clone is one nucleotide away.

Trimming takes 7 bases from V and 2 bases from J, and the germline ends sit 12 bases apart. CDR1 and CDR2 are drawn from the germline V gene: MNHNS, SASEGT. Its CDR3 holds 13 amino acids, cysteine through phenylalanine. The entry retains the CDR3 DNA only, 39 bases that are in frame from base 1. The investigation overall reported the following: Out-of-frame TCR alpha sharing in monozygotic twins was systematically underestimated by recombination models, whereas sharing between unrelated individuals was in agreement with the recombination models. Invariant T cells such as MAIT and iNKT could partly confound zero-insertion analyses, although diverse VJ usage argued against such confounding for most clonotypes. Compared with coincidental sharing between unrelated individuals, out-of-frame TCR alpha sequences shared between twins showed an excess of sequences with low generation probability. Because the same donors could not be followed over many years, the conclusions relied on cross-sectional statistical analysis. Abundant cord blood beta clonotypes had fewer insertions, young adult naive repertoires showed a similar but weaker trend, and memory repertoires showed no such trend. The excess sharing between twins in beta out-of-frame sequences was weaker because fewer shared sequences reduced the signal-to-noise ratio.

These data were also filed under a second study, of yellow fever vaccine responses in identical twins. That second report states: The authors reported that the T cell response to vaccination in identical twins appeared partly convergent and partly personalized. In identical twins, the study followed T cell clones that responded to the vaccine with precision.

This TCR was recovered from a woman younger than 30 in good health. The sequenced material came from memory (CD45RO+) T cells sorted from blood. Interpreted using the paper, the cell subset or site label stands for: CD45RO+ enriched T cells. The rearrangement combines TRBV6-1 with TRBJ2-7; TRBD1 is a possible D gene, resting on 6 matching bases. The DNA sequence follows: TGTGCCAGCACCTCGACAGGTACCTACGAGCAGTACTTC. The encoded protein is CASTSTGTYEQYF.